This record covers a single TCR beta chain. Its antigen remains unidentified. The source of the sample is a study of cytomegalovirus exposure and HLA in healthy donors. Across the whole study: Researchers previously reported finding about 110 million unique TCR beta sequences from about 200 million T cells.

The V end was cut by 3 bases, the J end by 6 bases, with 8 bases between. This CDR3 has 12 amino acids. Germline V gene lookup returns CDR1 MDHEN and CDR2 SYDVKM. The primer mix had 60 Vbeta and 13 Jbeta primers. As processed by the authors: Tens of millions of unique TCR beta chains, 9 million to 14 million shared, were counted in a later analysis. TCRdb's table, derived via immunoSEQ multiplex PCR, lists solely in-frame clones and lacks some. V and J calls and clone size are as listed in that table; D and trimming were resolved from the DNA. The profile covers 42,000 or so clones, with approximately 55% appearing a single time and 12% taken by the ten largest. General observations from the study: For most TCR sequences rarity was the rule, although some public TCRs occurred in many donors.

The V gene is TRBV28, the J gene TRBJ1-2, with D perhaps TRBD1 (5 bases). The source is a human donor in good health. The sequenced sample was PBMCs. The DNA for the CDR3 is TGTGCCAGCAGTTTCGGGGGTAATGGCTACACCTTC. This sequence encodes CASSFGGNGYTF.